Detailed here is one T cell receptor (beta chain). Its matching antigen is unknown. The CDR3 covers 16 residues. Germline values: CDR1 LNHDA, CDR2 SQIVND (reference sequence). J lost 5 bases, V lost 4 bases, and 9 bases had no gene match. The source of the sample is a study of T cell therapy after organ transplantation. TCRdb's copy holds only in-frame clones and misses some; the assay was immunoSEQ multiplex PCR. Found here are 45,000 to 60,000 clones, about 95% of them singletons; the top ten hold around 3.1%. Material: CD8+ T cells from blood, obtained before autologous CMV-specific T cell therapy. The chain recombines TRBV19 with TRBJ2-1; the match to TRBD1 covers 9 bases. The clonotype originates from a human patient who had received a solid organ transplant and had CMV disease. CDR3 residues: CASSTLPGQGNNEQFF. The CDR3 bases are TGTGCCAGTAGTACCCTCCCGGGACAGGGAAACAATGAGCAGTTCTTC.